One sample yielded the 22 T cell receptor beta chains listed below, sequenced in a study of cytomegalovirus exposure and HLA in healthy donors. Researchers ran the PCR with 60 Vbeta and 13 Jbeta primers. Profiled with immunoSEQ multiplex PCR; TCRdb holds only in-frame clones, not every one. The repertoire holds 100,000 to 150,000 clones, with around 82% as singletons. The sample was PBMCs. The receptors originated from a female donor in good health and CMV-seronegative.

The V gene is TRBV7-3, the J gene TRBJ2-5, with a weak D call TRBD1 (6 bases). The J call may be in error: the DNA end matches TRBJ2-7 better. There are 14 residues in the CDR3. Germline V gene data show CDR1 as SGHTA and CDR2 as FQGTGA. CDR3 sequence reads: CASSLSDRAYEQYF. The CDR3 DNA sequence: TGTGCCAGCAGCTTGTCGGACAGAGCCTACGAGCAGTACTTC.

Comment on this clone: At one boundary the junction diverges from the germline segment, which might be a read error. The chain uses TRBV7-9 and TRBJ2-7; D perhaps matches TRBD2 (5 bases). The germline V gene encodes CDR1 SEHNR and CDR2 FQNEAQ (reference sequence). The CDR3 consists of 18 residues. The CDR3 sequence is CSSSLFRSHPGSSYEQYF. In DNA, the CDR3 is TGTTCCAGCAGCTTATTTCGGTCCCATCCGGGGTCCTCCTACGAGCAGTACTTC.

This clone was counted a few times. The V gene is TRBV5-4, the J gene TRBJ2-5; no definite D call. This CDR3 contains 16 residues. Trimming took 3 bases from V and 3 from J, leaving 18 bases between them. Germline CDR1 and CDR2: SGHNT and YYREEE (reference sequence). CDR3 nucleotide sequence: TGTGCCAGCAGCTCCTCAGTCCTGGCCGTAAAAGAGACCCAGTACTTC. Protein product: CASSSSVLAVKETQYF. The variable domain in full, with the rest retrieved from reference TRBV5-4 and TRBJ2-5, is ETGVTQSPTHLIKTRGQQVTLRCSSQSGHNTVSWYQQALGQGPQFIFQYYREEENGRGNFPPRFSGLQFPNYSSELNVNALELDDSALYLCASSSSVLAVKETQYFGPGTRLLVL.

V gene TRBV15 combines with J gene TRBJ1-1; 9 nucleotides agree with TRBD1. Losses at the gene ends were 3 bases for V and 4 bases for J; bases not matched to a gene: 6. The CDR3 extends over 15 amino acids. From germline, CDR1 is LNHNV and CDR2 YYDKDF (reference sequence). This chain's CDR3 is CATSSDRGGGTEAFF. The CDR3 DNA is TGTGCCACCAGCAGTGACAGGGGGGGAGGCACTGAAGCTTTCTTT.

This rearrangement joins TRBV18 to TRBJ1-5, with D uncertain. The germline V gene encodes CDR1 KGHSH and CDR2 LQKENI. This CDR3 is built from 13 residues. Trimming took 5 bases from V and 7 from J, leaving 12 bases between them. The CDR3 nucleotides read TGTGCCAGCTCATCTTCAGGCCTCCAGCCCCAGCATTTT. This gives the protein CASSSSGLQPQHF. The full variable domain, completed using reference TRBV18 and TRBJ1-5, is NAGVMQNPRHLVRRRGQEARLRCSPMKGHSHVYWYRQLPEEGLKFMVYLQKENIIDESGMPKERFSAEFPKEGPSILRIQQVVRGDSAAYFCASSSSGLQPQHFGDGTRLSIL.

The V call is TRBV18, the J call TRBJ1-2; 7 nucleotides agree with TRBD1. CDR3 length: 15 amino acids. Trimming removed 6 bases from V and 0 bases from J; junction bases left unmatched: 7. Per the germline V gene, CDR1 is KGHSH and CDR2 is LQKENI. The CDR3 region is CASSPTGDPNYGYTF. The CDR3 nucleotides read TGTGCCAGCTCTCCTACAGGGGATCCTAACTATGGCTACACCTTC.

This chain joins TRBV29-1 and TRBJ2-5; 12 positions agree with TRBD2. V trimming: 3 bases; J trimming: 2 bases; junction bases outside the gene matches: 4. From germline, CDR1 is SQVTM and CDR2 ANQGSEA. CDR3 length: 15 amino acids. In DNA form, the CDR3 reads TGCAGCGTTGACTCGACTAGCGGGGGACAAGAGACCCAGTACTTC. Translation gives CSVDSTSGGQETQYF.

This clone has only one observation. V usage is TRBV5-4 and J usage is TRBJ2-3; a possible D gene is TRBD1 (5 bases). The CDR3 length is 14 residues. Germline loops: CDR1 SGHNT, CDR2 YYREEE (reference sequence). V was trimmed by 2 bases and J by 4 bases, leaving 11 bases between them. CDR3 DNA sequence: TGTGCCAGCAGCTTCAGGGCATCTCCAGATACGCAGTATTTT. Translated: CASSFRASPDTQYF.

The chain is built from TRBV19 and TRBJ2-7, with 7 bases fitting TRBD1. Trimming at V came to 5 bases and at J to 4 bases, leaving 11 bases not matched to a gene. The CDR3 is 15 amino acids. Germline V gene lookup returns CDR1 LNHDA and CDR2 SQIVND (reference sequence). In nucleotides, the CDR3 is TGTGCCAGTAGTCCGACGGACAGGTATCGGTACGAGCAGTACTTC. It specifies CASSPTDRYRYEQYF.

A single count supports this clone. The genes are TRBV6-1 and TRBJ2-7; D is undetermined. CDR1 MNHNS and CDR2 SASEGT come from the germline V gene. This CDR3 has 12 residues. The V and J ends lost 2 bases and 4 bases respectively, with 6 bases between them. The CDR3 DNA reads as TGTGCCAGCAGTGAAAGCAGGTACGAGCAGTACTTC. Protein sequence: CASSESRYEQYF.

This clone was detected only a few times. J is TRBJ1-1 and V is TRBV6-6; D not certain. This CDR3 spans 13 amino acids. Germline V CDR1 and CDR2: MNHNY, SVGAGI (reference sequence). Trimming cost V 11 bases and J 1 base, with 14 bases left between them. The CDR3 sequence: CALPNEQNTEAFF. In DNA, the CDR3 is TGTGCCTTACCAAATGAGCAGAACACTGAAGCTTTCTTT.

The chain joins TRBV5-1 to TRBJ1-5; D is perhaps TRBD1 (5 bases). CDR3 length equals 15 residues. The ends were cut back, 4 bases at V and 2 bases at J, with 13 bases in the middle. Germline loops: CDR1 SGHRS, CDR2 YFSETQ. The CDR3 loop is CASSLGQEGNQPQHF. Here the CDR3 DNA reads TGCGCCAGCAGCCTGGGGCAGGAGGGCAATCAGCCCCAGCATTTT.

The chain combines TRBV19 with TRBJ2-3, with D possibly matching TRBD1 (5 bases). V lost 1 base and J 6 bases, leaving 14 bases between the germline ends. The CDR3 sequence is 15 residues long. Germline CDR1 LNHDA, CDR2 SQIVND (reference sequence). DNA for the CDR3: TGTGCCAGTAGTATAGGGACATTGCCCTTGGATACGCAGTATTTT. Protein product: CASSIGTLPLDTQYF.

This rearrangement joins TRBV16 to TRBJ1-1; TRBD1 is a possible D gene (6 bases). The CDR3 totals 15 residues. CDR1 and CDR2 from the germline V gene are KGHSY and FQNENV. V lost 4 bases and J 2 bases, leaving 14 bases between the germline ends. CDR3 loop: CASSPNRVGNTEAFF. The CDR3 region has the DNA TGTGCCAGCAGCCCCAACAGGGTTGGCAACACTGAAGCTTTCTTT.

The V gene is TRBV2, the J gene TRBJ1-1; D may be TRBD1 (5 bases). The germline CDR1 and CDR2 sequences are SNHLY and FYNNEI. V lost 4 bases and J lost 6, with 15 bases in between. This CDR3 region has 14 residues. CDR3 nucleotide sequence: TGTGCCAGCAGTGGGTCGCCAGGGTGGTCTGAAGCTTTCTTT. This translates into CASSGSPGWSEAFF.

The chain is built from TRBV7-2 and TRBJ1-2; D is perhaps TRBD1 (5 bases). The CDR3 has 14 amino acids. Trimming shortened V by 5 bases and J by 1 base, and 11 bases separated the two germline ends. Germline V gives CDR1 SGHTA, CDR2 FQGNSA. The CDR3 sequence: CASSDRQSNYGYTF. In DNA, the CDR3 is TGTGCCAGCAGCGACCGACAGAGTAACTATGGCTACACCTTC. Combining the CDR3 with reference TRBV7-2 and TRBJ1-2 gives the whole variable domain GAGVSQSPSNKVTEKGKDVELRCDPISGHTALYWYRQSLGQGLEFLIYFQGNSAPDKSGLPSDRFSAERTGGSVSTLTIQRTQQEDSAVYLCASSDRQSNYGYTFGSGTRLTVV.

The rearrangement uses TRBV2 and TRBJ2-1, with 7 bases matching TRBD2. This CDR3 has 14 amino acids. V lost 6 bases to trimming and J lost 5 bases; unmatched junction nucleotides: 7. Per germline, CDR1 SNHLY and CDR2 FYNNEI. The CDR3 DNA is TGTGCCAGCAGGGGGGGGACTACGAACAATGAGCAGTTCTTC. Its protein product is CASRGGTTNNEQFF.

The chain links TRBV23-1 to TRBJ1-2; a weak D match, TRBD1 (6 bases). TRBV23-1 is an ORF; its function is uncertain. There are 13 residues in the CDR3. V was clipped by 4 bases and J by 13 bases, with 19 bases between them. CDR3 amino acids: CASSPIPQGARTF. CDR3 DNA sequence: TGCGCCAGCAGTCCGATTCCACAGGGCGCCCGCACCTTC.

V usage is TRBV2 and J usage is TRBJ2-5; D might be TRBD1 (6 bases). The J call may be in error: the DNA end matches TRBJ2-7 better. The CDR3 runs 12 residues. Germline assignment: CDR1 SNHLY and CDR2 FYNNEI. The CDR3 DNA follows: TGTGCCAGCAGAAAGGACAGCTACGAGCAGTACTTC. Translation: CASRKDSYEQYF.

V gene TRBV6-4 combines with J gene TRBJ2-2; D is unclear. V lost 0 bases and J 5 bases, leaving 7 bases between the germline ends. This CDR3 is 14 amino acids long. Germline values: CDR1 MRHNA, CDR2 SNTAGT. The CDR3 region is CASSDSWQTGELFF. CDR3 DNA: TGTGCCAGCAGTGACTCGTGGCAAACCGGGGAGCTGTTTTTT.

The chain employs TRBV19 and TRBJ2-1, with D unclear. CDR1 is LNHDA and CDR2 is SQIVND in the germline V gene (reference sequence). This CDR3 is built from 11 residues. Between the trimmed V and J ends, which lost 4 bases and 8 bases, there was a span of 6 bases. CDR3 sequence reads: CASSNIDEQFF. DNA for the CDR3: TGTGCCAGTAGTAATATCGATGAGCAGTTCTTC.

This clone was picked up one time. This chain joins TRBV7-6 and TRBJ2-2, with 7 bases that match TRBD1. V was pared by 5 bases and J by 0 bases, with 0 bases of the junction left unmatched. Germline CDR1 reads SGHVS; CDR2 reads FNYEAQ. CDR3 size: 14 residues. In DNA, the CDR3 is TGTGCCAGCAGCGGGACAGCGAACACCGGGGAGCTGTTTTTT. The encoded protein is CASSGTANTGELFF.